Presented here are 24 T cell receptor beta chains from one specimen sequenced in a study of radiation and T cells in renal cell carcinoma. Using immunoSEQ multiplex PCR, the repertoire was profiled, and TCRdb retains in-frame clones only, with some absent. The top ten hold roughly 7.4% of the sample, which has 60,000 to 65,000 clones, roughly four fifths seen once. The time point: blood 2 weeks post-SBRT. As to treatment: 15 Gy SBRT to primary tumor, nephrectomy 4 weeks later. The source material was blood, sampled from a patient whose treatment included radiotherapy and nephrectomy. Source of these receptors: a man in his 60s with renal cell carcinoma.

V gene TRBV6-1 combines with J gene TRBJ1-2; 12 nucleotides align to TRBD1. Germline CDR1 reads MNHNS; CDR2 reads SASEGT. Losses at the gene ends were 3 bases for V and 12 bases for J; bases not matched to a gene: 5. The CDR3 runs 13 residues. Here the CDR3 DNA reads TGTGCCAGCAGTGATCTCGGGACAGGGGGCAACACCTTC. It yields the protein CASSDLGTGGNTF.

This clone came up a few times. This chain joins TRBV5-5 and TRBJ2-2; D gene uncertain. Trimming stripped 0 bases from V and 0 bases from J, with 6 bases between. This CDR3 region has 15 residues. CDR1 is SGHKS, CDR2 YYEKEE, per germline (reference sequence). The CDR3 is CASSLVGTNTGELFF. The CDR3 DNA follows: TGTGCCAGCAGCTTGGTAGGGACGAACACCGGGGAGCTGTTTTTT.

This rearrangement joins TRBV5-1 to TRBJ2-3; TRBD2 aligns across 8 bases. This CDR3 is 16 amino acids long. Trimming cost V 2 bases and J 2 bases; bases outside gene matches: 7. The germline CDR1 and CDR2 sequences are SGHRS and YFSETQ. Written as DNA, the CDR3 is TGCGCCAGCAGCTTATCCCTTAGCGGGATCACAGATACGCAGTATTTT. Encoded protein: CASSLSLSGITDTQYF.

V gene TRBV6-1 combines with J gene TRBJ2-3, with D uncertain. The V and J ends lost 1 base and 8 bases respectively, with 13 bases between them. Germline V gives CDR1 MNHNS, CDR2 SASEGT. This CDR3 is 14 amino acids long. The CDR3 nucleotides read TGTGCCAGCAGTGAAGGAATTGGTCCCCGTACGCAGTATTTT. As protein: CASSEGIGPRTQYF.

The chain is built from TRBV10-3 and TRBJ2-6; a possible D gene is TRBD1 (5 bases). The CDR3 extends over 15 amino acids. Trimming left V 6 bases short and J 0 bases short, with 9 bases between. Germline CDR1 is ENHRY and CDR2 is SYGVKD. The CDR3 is CAIRDRFSGANVLTF. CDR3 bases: TGTGCCATCAGAGACAGATTCTCTGGGGCCAACGTCCTGACTTTC.

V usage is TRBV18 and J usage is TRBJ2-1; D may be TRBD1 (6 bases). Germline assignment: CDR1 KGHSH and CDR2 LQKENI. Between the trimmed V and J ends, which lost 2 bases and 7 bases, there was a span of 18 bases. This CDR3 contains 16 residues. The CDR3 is CASSPGITGSSNEQFF. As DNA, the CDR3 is TGTGCCAGCTCACCAGGAATCACAGGGTCTTCGAATGAGCAGTTCTTC.

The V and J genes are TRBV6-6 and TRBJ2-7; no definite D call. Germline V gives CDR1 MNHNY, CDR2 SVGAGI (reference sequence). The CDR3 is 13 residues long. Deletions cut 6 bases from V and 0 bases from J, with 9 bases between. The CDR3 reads CASRSTLSYEQYF. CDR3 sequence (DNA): TGTGCCAGCAGATCCACCCTCTCCTACGAGCAGTACTTC.

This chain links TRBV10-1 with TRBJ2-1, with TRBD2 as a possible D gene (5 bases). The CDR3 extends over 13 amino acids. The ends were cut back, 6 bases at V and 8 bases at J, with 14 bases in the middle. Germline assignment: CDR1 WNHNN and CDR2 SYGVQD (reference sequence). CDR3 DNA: TGCGCCAGCAGAGCCAGCGGTTCGGATGAGCAGTTCTTC. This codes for CASRASGSDEQFF.

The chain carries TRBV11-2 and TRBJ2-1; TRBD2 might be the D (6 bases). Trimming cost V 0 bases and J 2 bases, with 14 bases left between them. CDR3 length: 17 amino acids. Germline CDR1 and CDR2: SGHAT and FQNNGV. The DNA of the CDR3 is TGTGCCAGCAGCTTAGATAGGGACTCCCTGGCCTACAATGAGCAGTTCTTC. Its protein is CASSLDRDSLAYNEQFF.

The DNA for the CDR3 is TGTGCCTGGAGTGTACAGCCTAGCAATGGAGATACGCAGTATTTT. Translation gives CAWSVQPSNGDTQYF. The chain uses TRBV30 and TRBJ2-3; D is perhaps TRBD2 (5 bases). This CDR3 contains 15 residues. Looked up from germline, CDR1 is GTSNPN and CDR2 is SVGIG (reference sequence). The V gene lost 0 bases and the J gene lost 5 bases, with 15 bases spanning the gap.

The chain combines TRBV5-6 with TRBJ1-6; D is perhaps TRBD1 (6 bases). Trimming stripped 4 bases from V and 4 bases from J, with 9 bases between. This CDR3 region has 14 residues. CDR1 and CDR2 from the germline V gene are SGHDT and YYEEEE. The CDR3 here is CASSRGQYNSPLHF. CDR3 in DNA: TGTGCCAGCAGCCGAGGACAGTATAATTCACCCCTCCACTTT.

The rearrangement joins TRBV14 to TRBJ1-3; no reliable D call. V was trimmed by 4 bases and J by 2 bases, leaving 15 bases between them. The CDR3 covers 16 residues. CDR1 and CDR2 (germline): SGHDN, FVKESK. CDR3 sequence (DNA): TGTGCCAGCAGCCTCAATCACCCGGGTGCTGGAAACACCATATATTTT. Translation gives CASSLNHPGAGNTIYF.

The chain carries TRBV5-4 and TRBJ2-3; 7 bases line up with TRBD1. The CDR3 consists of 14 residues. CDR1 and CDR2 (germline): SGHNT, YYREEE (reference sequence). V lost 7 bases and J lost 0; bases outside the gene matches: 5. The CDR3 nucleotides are TGTGCCAGCCAAGGACAGGTTAGCACAGATACGCAGTATTTT. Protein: CASQGQVSTDTQYF.

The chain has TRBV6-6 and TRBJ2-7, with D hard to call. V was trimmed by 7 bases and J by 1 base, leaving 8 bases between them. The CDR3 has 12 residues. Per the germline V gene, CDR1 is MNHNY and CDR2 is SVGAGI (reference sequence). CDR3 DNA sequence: TGTGCCAGCACCTCCAAGTCCTACGAGCAGTACTTC. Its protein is CASTSKSYEQYF.

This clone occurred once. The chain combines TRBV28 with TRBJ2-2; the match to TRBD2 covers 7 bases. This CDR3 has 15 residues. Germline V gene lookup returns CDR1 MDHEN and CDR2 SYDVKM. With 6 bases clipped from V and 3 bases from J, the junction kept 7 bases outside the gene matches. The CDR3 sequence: CASSPGGGDTGELFF. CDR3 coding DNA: TGTGCCAGCAGCCCGGGGGGAGGGGACACCGGGGAGCTGTTTTTT.

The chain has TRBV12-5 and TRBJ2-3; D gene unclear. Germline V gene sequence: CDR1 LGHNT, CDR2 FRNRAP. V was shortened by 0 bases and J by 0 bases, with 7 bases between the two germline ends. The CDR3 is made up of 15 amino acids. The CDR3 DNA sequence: TGTGCTAGTGGTTTGGTATTGGCCAGCACAGATACGCAGTATTTT. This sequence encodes CASGLVLASTDTQYF. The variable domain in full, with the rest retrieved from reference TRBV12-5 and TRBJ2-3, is DARVTQTPRHKVTEMGQEVTMRCQPILGHNTVFWYRQTMMQGLELLAYFRNRAPLDDSGMPKDRFSAEMPDATLATLKIQPSEPRDSAVYFCASGLVLASTDTQYFGPGTRLTVL.

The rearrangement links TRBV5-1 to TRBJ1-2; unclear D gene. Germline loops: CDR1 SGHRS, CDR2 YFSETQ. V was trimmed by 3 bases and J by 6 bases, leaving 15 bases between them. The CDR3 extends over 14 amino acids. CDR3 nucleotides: TGCGCCAGCAGCTCAAAAACGAGAGGTCATGGCTACACCTTC. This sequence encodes CASSSKTRGHGYTF.

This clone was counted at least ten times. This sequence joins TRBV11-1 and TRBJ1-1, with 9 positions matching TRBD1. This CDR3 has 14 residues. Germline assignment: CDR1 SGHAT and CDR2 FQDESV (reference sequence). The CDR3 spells CASAGDRVNTEAFF. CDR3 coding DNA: TGTGCTAGCGCCGGGGACAGGGTGAACACTGAAGCTTTCTTT.

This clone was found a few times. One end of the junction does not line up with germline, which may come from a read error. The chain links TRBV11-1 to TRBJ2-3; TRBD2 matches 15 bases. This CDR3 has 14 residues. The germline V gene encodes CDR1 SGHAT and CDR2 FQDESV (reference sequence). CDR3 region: CASSLVGLAGGQAF. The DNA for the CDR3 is TGTGCCAGCAGCTTAGTGGGACTAGCGGGAGGACAGGCTTTT.

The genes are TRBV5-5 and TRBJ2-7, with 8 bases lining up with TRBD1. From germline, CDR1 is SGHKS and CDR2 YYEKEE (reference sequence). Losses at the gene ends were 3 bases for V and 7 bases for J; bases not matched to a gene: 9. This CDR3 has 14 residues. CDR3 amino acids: CASSSLPGQVEQYF. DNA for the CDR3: TGTGCCAGCAGCTCCTTACCGGGACAGGTAGAGCAGTACTTC.

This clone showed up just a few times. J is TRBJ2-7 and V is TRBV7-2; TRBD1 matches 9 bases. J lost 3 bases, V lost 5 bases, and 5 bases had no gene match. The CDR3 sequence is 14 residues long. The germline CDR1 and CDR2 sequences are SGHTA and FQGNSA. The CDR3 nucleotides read TGTGCCAGCAGCCGGACAGGGGACAACTACGAGCAGTACTTC. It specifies CASSRTGDNYEQYF. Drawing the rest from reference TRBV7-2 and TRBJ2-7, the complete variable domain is GAGVSQSPSNKVTEKGKDVELRCDPISGHTALYWYRQSLGQGLEFLIYFQGNSAPDKSGLPSDRFSAERTGGSVSTLTIQRTQQEDSAVYLCASSRTGDNYEQYFGPGTRLTVT.

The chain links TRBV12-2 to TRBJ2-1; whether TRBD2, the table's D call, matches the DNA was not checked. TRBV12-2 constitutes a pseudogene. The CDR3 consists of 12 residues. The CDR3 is CASRFLYNEQFF. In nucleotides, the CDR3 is TGTGCAAGTCGCTTTTTATACAATGAGCAGTTCTTC.

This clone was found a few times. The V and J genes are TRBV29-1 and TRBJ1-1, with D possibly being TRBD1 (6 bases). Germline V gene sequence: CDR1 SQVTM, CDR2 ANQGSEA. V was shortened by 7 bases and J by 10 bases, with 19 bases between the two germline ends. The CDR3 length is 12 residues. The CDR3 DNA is TGCAGCGGAAGATGGGTGGACAGTGGAGCTTTCTTT. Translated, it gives CSGRWVDSGAFF.

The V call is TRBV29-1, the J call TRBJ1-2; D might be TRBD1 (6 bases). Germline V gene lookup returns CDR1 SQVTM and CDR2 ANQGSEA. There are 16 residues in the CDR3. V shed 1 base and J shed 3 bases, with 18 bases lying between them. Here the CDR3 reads CSVEGGRGRRDYGYTF. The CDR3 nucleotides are TGCAGCGTTGAAGGGGGCAGGGGCCGACGCGACTATGGCTACACCTTC. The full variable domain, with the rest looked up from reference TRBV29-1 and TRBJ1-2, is SAVISQKPSRDICQRGTSLTIQCQVDSQVTMMFWYRQQPGQSLTLIATANQGSEATYESGFVIDKFPISRPNLTFSTLTVSNMSPEDSSIYLCSVEGGRGRRDYGYTFGSGTRLTVV.